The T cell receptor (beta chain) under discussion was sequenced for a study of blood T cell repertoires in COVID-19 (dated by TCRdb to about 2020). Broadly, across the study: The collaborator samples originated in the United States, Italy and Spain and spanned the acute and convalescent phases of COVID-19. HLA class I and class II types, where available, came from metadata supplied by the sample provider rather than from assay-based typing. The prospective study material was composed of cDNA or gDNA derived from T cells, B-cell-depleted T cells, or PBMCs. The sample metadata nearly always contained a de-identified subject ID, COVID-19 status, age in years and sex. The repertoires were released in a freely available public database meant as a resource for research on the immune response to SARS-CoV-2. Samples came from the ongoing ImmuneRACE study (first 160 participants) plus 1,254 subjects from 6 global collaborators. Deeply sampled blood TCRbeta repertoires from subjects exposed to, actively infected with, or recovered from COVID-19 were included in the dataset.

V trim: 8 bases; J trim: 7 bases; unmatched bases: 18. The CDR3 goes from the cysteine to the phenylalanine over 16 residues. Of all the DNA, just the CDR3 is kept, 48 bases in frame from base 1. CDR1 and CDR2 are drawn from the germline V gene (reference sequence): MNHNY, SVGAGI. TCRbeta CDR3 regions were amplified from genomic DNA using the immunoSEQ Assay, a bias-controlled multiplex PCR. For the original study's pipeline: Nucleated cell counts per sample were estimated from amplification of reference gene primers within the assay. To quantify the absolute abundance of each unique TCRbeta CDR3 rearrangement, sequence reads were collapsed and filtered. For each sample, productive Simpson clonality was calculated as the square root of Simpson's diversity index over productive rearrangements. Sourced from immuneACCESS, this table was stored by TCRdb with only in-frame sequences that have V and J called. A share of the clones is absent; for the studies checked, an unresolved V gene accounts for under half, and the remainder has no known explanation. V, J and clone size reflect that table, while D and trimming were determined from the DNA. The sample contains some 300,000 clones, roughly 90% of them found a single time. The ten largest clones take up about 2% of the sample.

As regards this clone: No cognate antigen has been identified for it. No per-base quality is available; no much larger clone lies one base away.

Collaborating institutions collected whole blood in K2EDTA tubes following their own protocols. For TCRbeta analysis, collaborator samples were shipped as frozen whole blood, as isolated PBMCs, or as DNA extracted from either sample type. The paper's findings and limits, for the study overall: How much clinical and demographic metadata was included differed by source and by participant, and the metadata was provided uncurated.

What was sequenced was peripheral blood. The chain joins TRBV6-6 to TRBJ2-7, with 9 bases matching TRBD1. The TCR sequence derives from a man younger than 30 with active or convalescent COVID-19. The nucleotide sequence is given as TGTGCCAGCGGCAAACAAGGGGGACAGGGTTATTTGGAGCAGTACTTC. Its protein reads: CASGKQGGQGYLEQYF.